Below, one T cell receptor beta chain is given with its context. Antigen unknown. The entry originates in a study of PD-1 blockade in classical Hodgkin lymphoma. Method: immunoSEQ multiplex PCR; TCRdb's copy keeps in-frame clones and lacks some. The sample shows fewer than 20,000 clones, roughly 85% of them seen only once. Following autologous stem cell transplantation, relapse occurred in every patient, and exposure to brentuximab vedotin varied. General study results and limits: Why repertoires differed is undefined; disease activity or prior therapy possibly contributed. Reports indicated that newly diagnosed patients had lower baseline TCR diversity than healthy donors did. Whereas CD4+ TCR diversity had risen significantly by C4D1, CD8+ TCR diversity had not.

Germline lookup yields CDR1 KGHSH and CDR2 LQKENI. This CDR3 has 17 residues. V was trimmed by 3 bases and J by 0 bases, leaving 14 bases between them. The V gene is TRBV18, the J gene TRBJ1-4; D is unclear. The sequence was collected from a human donor with classical Hodgkin lymphoma. The input for sequencing was peripheral blood mononuclear cells (PBMCs), taken before the second cycle of nivolumab. The CDR3 here is CASSPRPPPATNEKLFF. CDR3 bases: TGTGCCAGCTCACCCAGACCGCCACCTGCAACTAATGAAAAACTGTTTTTT.